The subject of this entry is one T cell receptor beta chain. Original methodology: Estimation of nucleated cell counts was performed using reference gene primer amplification. TCRdb's table, derived via immunoSEQ multiplex PCR, lists solely in-frame clones and lacks some. V, J and clone size were drawn from that table, and D and trimming were deduced from the DNA. Of 250,000 to 350,000 clones listed, 88% are singletons. The data are from a study of blood T cell repertoires in COVID-19. The CDR3 loop spans 16 amino acids. V dropped 7 bases and J dropped 3 bases, with 21 bases sitting between them. Germline V lookup: CDR1 LNHDA, CDR2 SQIVND (reference sequence).

Specimen: peripheral blood. The clonotype originates from a woman aged 45-65 years with active or convalescent COVID-19. The chain uses TRBV19 and TRBJ1-2, with unresolved D. CDR3 in amino acids: CASNPDRGPHYYGYTF. The DNA of the CDR3 is TGTGCCAGTAATCCGGACCGAGGGCCCCACTACTATGGCTACACCTTC.